These T cell receptor beta chains were read from a single sample in a study of blood T cell repertoires in COVID-19. TCRdb's table, derived via immunoSEQ multiplex PCR, lists solely in-frame clones and lacks some. The table lists 160,000 or so clones, about 80% of them singletons. What was sequenced was peripheral blood. These receptors were obtained from an elderly woman with acute or convalescent COVID-19. The CDR3 runs from the conserved cysteine through the conserved F or W. Fields, in order: clone size, V gene, J gene, D gene, CDR3 protein, CDR3 DNA. D genes are given only for firm matches. Rows give clone size only sometimes, using once, few, many, or a class for an expanded clone.

abundance: NA; v_gene: TRBV11-3; j_gene: TRBJ2-1; d_gene: TRBD2; CDR3aa: CASSLGGSGRALSYNEQFF; CDR3nt: TGTGCCAGCAGCTTAGGAGGTAGCGGGAGGGCCCTCTCCTACAATGAGCAGTTCTTC
abundance: NA; v_gene: TRBV6-6; j_gene: TRBJ1-6; d_gene: NA; CDR3aa: CASSYPPAGLNSPLHF; CDR3nt: TGTGCCAGCAGTTACCCCCCAGCAGGGCTAAATTCACCCCTCCACTTT
abundance: NA; v_gene: TRBV4-1; j_gene: TRBJ1-1; d_gene: TRBD1; CDR3aa: CASSQGQGAGEAFF; CDR3nt: TGCGCCAGCAGCCAGGGACAGGGAGCGGGTGAAGCTTTCTTT
abundance: NA; v_gene: TRBV24-1; j_gene: TRBJ2-2; d_gene: NA; CDR3aa: CATSDPGETGELFF; CDR3nt: TGTGCCACCAGTGACCCGGGGGAGACCGGGGAGCTGTTTTTT
abundance: NA; v_gene: TRBV25-1; j_gene: TRBJ1-2; d_gene: NA; CDR3aa: CASSPGRGWANYGYTF; CDR3nt: TGTGCCAGCAGTCCTGGAAGAGGGTGGGCTAACTATGGCTACACCTTC
abundance: NA; v_gene: TRBV30; j_gene: TRBJ2-1; d_gene: TRBD2; CDR3aa: CAWTELGRGINEQFF; CDR3nt: TGTGCCTGGACTGAGTTGGGGCGGGGGATCAATGAGCAGTTCTTC
abundance: few; v_gene: TRBV7-2; j_gene: TRBJ1-2; d_gene: TRBD1; CDR3aa: CASSFIQGEGYTF; CDR3nt: TGTGCCAGCAGCTTTATACAGGGGGAAGGCTACACCTTC
abundance: NA; v_gene: TRBV18; j_gene: TRBJ1-1; d_gene: TRBD1; CDR3aa: CASHQGASNTEAFF; CDR3nt: TGTGCCAGCCACCAGGGGGCTTCGAACACTGAAGCTTTCTTT
abundance: NA; v_gene: TRBV2; j_gene: TRBJ2-7; d_gene: NA; CDR3aa: CASSEGLGAGDEQYF; CDR3nt: TGTGCCAGCAGTGAAGGTCTGGGGGCAGGGGACGAGCAGTACTTC
abundance: NA; v_gene: TRBV29-1; j_gene: TRBJ1-1; d_gene: NA; CDR3aa: CSVWSQGQAEAFF; CDR3nt: TGCAGCGTCTGGTCCCAGGGGCAAGCTGAAGCTTTCTTT
abundance: NA; v_gene: TRBV4-3; j_gene: TRBJ1-1; d_gene: TRBD1; CDR3aa: CASSQDPWQGAAFF; CDR3nt: TGCGCCAGCAGCCAAGATCCATGGCAGGGGGCGGCTTTCTTT
abundance: NA; v_gene: TRBV6-2/TRBV6-3; j_gene: TRBJ1-5; d_gene: NA; CDR3aa: CASSYPQGQPQHF; CDR3nt: TGTGCCAGCAGTTACCCACAGGGTCAGCCCCAGCATTTT
abundance: NA; v_gene: TRBV25-1; j_gene: TRBJ1-2; d_gene: TRBD1; CDR3aa: CASSARDRGLGYTF; CDR3nt: TGTGCCAGCAGTGCCCGGGACAGGGGGCTTGGCTACACCTTC
abundance: NA; v_gene: TRBV6-2/TRBV6-3; j_gene: TRBJ2-3; d_gene: TRBD2; CDR3aa: CASSYSRSSGGAFTQYF; CDR3nt: TGTGCCAGCAGTTACTCTAGATCTAGCGGGGGGGCCTTTACGCAGTATTTT
abundance: NA; v_gene: TRBV6-6; j_gene: TRBJ2-6; d_gene: TRBD1; CDR3aa: CASSRKDRGFGSGANVLTF; CDR3nt: TGTGCCAGCAGTCGGAAGGACAGGGGTTTTGGGTCTGGGGCCAACGTCCTGACTTTC
abundance: NA; v_gene: TRBV6-5; j_gene: TRBJ1-1; d_gene: NA; CDR3aa: CASRIVMNTEAFF; CDR3nt: TGTGCCAGCAGGATAGTAATGAACACTGAAGCTTTCTTT
abundance: NA; v_gene: TRBV4-2; j_gene: TRBJ1-4; d_gene: TRBD1; CDR3aa: CASSQEDRDPKKLFF; CDR3nt: TGTGCCAGCAGCCAAGAGGACAGGGACCCAAAAAAACTGTTTTTT
abundance: NA; v_gene: TRBV3-1/TRBV3-2; j_gene: TRBJ2-7; d_gene: TRBD1; CDR3aa: CASSQEVATGVAYEQYF; CDR3nt: TGTGCCAGCAGCCAAGAAGTGGCGACAGGGGTGGCCTACGAGCAGTACTTC
abundance: NA; v_gene: TRBV28; j_gene: TRBJ2-3; d_gene: NA; CDR3aa: CASSPFTDTQYF; CDR3nt: TGTGCCAGCAGTCCATTCACAGATACGCAGTATTTT
abundance: NA; v_gene: TRBV4-2; j_gene: TRBJ2-7; d_gene: TRBD2; CDR3aa: CASSQATTSGTVEQYF; CDR3nt: TGTGCCAGCAGCCAAGCAACGACTAGCGGGACCGTCGAGCAGTACTTC
abundance: once; v_gene: TRBV10-3; j_gene: TRBJ1-3; d_gene: NA; CDR3aa: CAISERTTSGNTIYF; CDR3nt: TGTGCCATCAGTGAGAGGACAACCTCTGGAAACACCATATATTTT
abundance: NA; v_gene: TRBV15; j_gene: TRBJ2-1; d_gene: NA; CDR3aa: CATSTSGGNNEQFF; CDR3nt: TGTGCCACCAGCACCAGCGGAGGGAACAATGAGCAGTTCTTC
abundance: NA; v_gene: TRBV7-8; j_gene: TRBJ2-3; d_gene: NA; CDR3aa: CASSPWTGTTSTDTQYF; CDR3nt: TGTGCCAGCAGCCCCTGGACTGGAACAACTAGCACAGATACGCAGTATTTT
abundance: NA; v_gene: TRBV7-2; j_gene: TRBJ2-7; d_gene: TRBD2; CDR3aa: CASSLGGGAPPYEQYF; CDR3nt: TGTGCCAGCAGCTTGGGCGGGGGGGCCCCCCCCTACGAGCAGTACTTC
abundance: NA; v_gene: TRBV19; j_gene: TRBJ1-1; d_gene: NA; CDR3aa: CASSTTANTEAFF; CDR3nt: TGTGCCAGTAGCACGACAGCGAACACTGAAGCTTTCTTT
abundance: NA; v_gene: TRBV3-1/TRBV3-2; j_gene: TRBJ2-7; d_gene: NA; CDR3aa: CASSESYEQYF; CDR3nt: TGTGCCAGCAGTGAGAGCTACGAGCAGTACTTC
abundance: NA; v_gene: TRBV18; j_gene: TRBJ2-1; d_gene: NA; CDR3aa: CASSPLATEQFF; CDR3nt: TGTGCCAGCTCACCACTAGCTACTGAGCAGTTCTTC
abundance: NA; v_gene: TRBV7-6; j_gene: TRBJ2-7; d_gene: TRBD1; CDR3aa: CASSLDLGGGYEQYF; CDR3nt: TGTGCCAGCAGCTTAGATTTAGGGGGCGGATACGAGCAGTACTTC
abundance: NA; v_gene: TRBV7-9; j_gene: TRBJ1-6; d_gene: NA; CDR3aa: CASSLQGGSPLHF; CDR3nt: TGTGCCAGCAGCTTACAGGGCGGTTCACCCCTCCACTTT
abundance: NA; v_gene: TRBV3-1/TRBV3-2; j_gene: TRBJ2-1; d_gene: TRBD2; CDR3aa: CASSQQLAGANEQFF; CDR3nt: TGTGCCAGCAGCCAGCAACTAGCGGGAGCCAATGAGCAGTTCTTC
abundance: once; v_gene: TRBV9; j_gene: TRBJ2-7; d_gene: NA; CDR3aa: CASSVADTYEQYF; CDR3nt: TGTGCCAGCAGCGTAGCTGACACCTACGAGCAGTACTTC
abundance: NA; v_gene: TRBV6-5; j_gene: TRBJ1-2; d_gene: TRBD1; CDR3aa: CASSYQTGGFYGYTF; CDR3nt: TGTGCCAGCAGCTACCAGACAGGGGGATTTTACGGCTATACCTTC
abundance: NA; v_gene: TRBV2; j_gene: TRBJ2-5; d_gene: TRBD1; CDR3aa: CASRVQGAWETQYF; CDR3nt: TGTGCCAGCAGAGTCCAGGGGGCATGGGAGACCCAGTACTTC
abundance: few; v_gene: TRBV6-5; j_gene: TRBJ2-7; d_gene: TRBD1; CDR3aa: CASIRDRGLNEQYF; CDR3nt: TGTGCCAGCATCCGGGACAGGGGGCTCAACGAGCAGTACTTC
abundance: NA; v_gene: TRBV4-2; j_gene: TRBJ1-2; d_gene: TRBD1; CDR3aa: CASSQQPGQSGYTF; CDR3nt: TGTGCCAGCAGCCAACAACCGGGACAGAGTGGCTACACCTTC
abundance: NA; v_gene: TRBV15; j_gene: TRBJ1-5; d_gene: NA; CDR3aa: CATSRAGEINQPQHF; CDR3nt: TGTGCCACCAGCAGAGCCGGTGAAATAAATCAGCCCCAGCATTTT
abundance: NA; v_gene: TRBV7-9; j_gene: TRBJ1-2; d_gene: TRBD1; CDR3aa: CASSLAGQSGYTF; CDR3nt: TGTGCCAGCAGCTTAGCGGGACAGTCCGGCTACACCTTC
abundance: NA; v_gene: TRBV3-1/TRBV3-2; j_gene: TRBJ1-1; d_gene: NA; CDR3aa: CASSRTGQNTEAFF; CDR3nt: TGTGCCAGCAGCCGAACGGGACAGAACACTGAAGCTTTCTTT
abundance: NA; v_gene: TRBV20-1; j_gene: TRBJ2-3; d_gene: NA; CDR3aa: CSASFARLTDTQYF; CDR3nt: TGCAGTGCTAGTTTTGCTAGGTTAACAGATACGCAGTATTTT
abundance: few; v_gene: TRBV27; j_gene: TRBJ1-2; d_gene: NA; CDR3aa: CASSPRTDSYGYTF; CDR3nt: TGTGCCAGCAGTCCTCGGACAGACTCCTATGGCTACACCTTC
abundance: NA; v_gene: TRBV6-5; j_gene: TRBJ2-4; d_gene: TRBD1; CDR3aa: CASSRQGGIQYF; CDR3nt: TGTGCCAGCAGTCGACAGGGGGGCATTCAGTACTTC
abundance: NA; v_gene: TRBV27; j_gene: TRBJ2-7; d_gene: NA; CDR3aa: CASSPLYPPAGGSYEQYF; CDR3nt: TGTGCCAGCAGTCCATTATATCCTCCCGCGGGCGGAAGCTACGAGCAGTACTTC
abundance: NA; v_gene: TRBV7-6; j_gene: TRBJ1-6; d_gene: NA; CDR3aa: CASSPDSYSSPLHF; CDR3nt: TGTGCCAGCAGCCCCGACAGTTATAGCTCACCCCTCCACTTT
abundance: NA; v_gene: TRBV6-4; j_gene: TRBJ1-6; d_gene: NA; CDR3aa: CASSLSAGGYNSPLHF; CDR3nt: TGTGCCAGCAGCCTCTCTGCGGGAGGTTATAATTCACCCCTCCACTTT
abundance: once; v_gene: TRBV9; j_gene: TRBJ1-2; d_gene: NA; CDR3aa: CASSEGVRGRAYYGYTF; CDR3nt: TGTGCCAGCAGCGAGGGGGTACGGGGCAGGGCCTACTATGGCTACACCTTC
abundance: once; v_gene: TRBV7-2; j_gene: TRBJ2-1; d_gene: TRBD2; CDR3aa: CASSTPIGLGGGPGNEQFF; CDR3nt: TGTGCCAGCAGCACTCCGATAGGTCTGGGCGGGGGACCCGGCAATGAGCAGTTCTTC
abundance: NA; v_gene: TRBV7-9; j_gene: TRBJ2-1; d_gene: TRBD2; CDR3aa: CASSLASSGRFGEQFF; CDR3nt: TGTGCCAGCAGCTTAGCGTCTAGCGGGAGATTCGGTGAGCAGTTCTTC
abundance: NA; v_gene: TRBV4-1; j_gene: TRBJ1-3; d_gene: NA; CDR3aa: CASSQAGEVGSGNTIYF; CDR3nt: TGCGCCAGCAGCCAAGCTGGGGAGGTAGGCTCTGGAAACACCATATATTTT
abundance: once; v_gene: TRBV6-6; j_gene: TRBJ2-7; d_gene: NA; CDR3aa: CASSTAALIVAYEQYF; CDR3nt: TGTGCCAGCAGCACCGCCGCCCTAATCGTCGCCTACGAGCAGTACTTC
abundance: few; v_gene: TRBV27; j_gene: TRBJ1-2; d_gene: NA; CDR3aa: CASSLRGFGDGYTF; CDR3nt: TGTGCCAGCAGTTTGAGGGGGTTCGGAGATGGCTACACCTTC
abundance: NA; v_gene: TRBV28; j_gene: TRBJ2-7; d_gene: NA; CDR3aa: CASSRTYEQYF; CDR3nt: TGTGCCAGCAGCAGAACCTACGAGCAGTACTTC
abundance: NA; v_gene: TRBV2; j_gene: TRBJ2-6; d_gene: TRBD1; CDR3aa: CASSAQTGAGANVLTF; CDR3nt: TGTGCCAGCAGTGCGCAAACAGGGGCTGGGGCCAACGTCCTGACTTTC
abundance: few; v_gene: TRBV6-5; j_gene: TRBJ1-2; d_gene: TRBD1; CDR3aa: CASRGTGSYGYTF; CDR3nt: TGTGCCAGCAGGGGGACAGGGTCCTATGGCTACACCTTC
abundance: NA; v_gene: TRBV5-1; j_gene: TRBJ2-1; d_gene: NA; CDR3aa: CASSLGGPGTMHHEQFF; CDR3nt: TGCGCCAGCAGCTTGGGGGGGCCGGGGACAATGCACCATGAGCAGTTCTTC